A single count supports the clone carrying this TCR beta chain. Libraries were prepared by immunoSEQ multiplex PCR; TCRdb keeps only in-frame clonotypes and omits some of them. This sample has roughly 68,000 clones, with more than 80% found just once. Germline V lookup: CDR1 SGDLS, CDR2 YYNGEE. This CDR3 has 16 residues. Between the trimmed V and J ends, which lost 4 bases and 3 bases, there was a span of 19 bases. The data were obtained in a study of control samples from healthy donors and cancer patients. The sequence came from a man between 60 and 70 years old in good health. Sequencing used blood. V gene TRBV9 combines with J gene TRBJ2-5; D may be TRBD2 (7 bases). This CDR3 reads CASSSGRGGREETQYF. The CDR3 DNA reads TGTGCCAGCAGCTCAGGGAGGGGGGGCCGAGAAGAGACCCAGTACTTC. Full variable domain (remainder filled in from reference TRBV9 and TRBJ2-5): DSGVTQTPKHLITATGQRVTLRCSPRSGDLSVYWYQQSLDQGLQFLIQYYNGEERAKGNILERFSAQQFPDLHSELNLSSLELGDSALYFCASSSGRGGREETQYFGPGTRLLVL.